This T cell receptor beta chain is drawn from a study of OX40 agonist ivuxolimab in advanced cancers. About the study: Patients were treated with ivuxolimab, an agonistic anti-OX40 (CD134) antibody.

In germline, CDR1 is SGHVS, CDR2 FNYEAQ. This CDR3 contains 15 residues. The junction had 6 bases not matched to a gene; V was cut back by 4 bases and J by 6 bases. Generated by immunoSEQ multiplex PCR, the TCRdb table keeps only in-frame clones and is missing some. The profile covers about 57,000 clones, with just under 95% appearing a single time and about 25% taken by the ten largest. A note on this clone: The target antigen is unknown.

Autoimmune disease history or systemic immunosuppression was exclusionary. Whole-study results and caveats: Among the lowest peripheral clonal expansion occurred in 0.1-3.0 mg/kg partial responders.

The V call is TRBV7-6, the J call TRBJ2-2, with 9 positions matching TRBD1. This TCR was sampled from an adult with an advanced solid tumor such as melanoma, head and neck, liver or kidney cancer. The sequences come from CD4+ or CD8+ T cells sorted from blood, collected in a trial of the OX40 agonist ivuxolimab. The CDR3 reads CASSSEDRGPGELFF. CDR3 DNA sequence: TGTGCCAGCAGCTCCGAGGACAGGGGCCCCGGGGAGCTGTTTTTT. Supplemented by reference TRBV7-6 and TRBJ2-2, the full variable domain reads GAGVSQSPRYKVTKRGQDVALRCDPISGHVSLYWYRQALGQGPEFLTYFNYEAQQDKSGLPNDRFSAERPEGSISTLTIQRTEQRDSAMYRCASSSEDRGPGELFFGEGSRLTVL.